The rows below give T cell receptor beta chains drawn from one sample of a study of blood T cell repertoires in COVID-19. Only in-frame clones appear in the TCRdb table, and some are missing; sequencing was by immunoSEQ multiplex PCR. The sample contains about 24,000 clones, about 70% of which appear only once. Material for sequencing was peripheral blood. Every receptor here comes from a man aged 45 to 65 with COVID-19, enrolled during active disease. Each CDR3 is given with its conserved first and last residue. The D gene is left open where the match is weak. Only part of the rows carry a size: once, few, many, or a class if the clone is expanded.

V: TRBV10-3
D: NA
size: NA
J: TRBJ2-7
CDR3: CASGQNSYEQYF
DNA: TGTGCCAGCGGACAAAACTCCTACGAGCAGTACTTC

V: TRBV10-3
D: TRBD1
size: NA
J: TRBJ2-1
CDR3: CATRDRTYNEQFF
DNA: TGTGCCACAAGGGACAGAACCTACAATGAGCAGTTCTTC

V: TRBV19
D: NA
size: once
J: TRBJ2-7
CDR3: CASSSATTFDYEQYF
DNA: TGTGCCAGTAGTTCGGCAACTACGTTCGATTACGAGCAGTACTTC

V: TRBV18
D: NA
size: NA
J: TRBJ2-7
CDR3: CASSPSRSVDEQYF
DNA: TGTGCCAGCTCACCGTCGAGGAGCGTTGACGAGCAGTACTTC

V: TRBV19
D: TRBD1
size: NA
J: TRBJ1-5
CDR3: CASSIGDSSNQPQHF
DNA: TGTGCCAGTAGTATTGGGGACAGTAGCAATCAGCCCCAGCATTTT

V: TRBV10-1
D: TRBD1
size: once
J: TRBJ2-2
CDR3: CAIRPYGTVTGELFF
DNA: TGCGCCATCCGTCCGTATGGGACAGTCACCGGGGAGCTGTTTTTT

V: TRBV5-5
D: NA
size: NA
J: TRBJ1-3
CDR3: CASSFLGRGNTIYF
DNA: TGTGCCAGCAGCTTTCTGGGGCGCGGAAACACCATATATTTT

V: TRBV9
D: NA
size: NA
J: TRBJ1-1
CDR3: CASSPRMNTEAFF
DNA: TGTGCCAGCAGCCCCAGGATGAACACTGAAGCTTTCTTT

V: TRBV29-1
D: NA
size: NA
J: TRBJ2-1
CDR3: CSVGLADEQFF
DNA: TGCAGCGTTGGTCTCGCGGATGAGCAGTTCTTC

V: TRBV10-3
D: TRBD1
size: NA
J: TRBJ1-3
CDR3: CAISDLDRAGNTIYF
DNA: TGTGCCATCAGTGACCTAGACAGGGCTGGAAACACCATATATTTT

V: TRBV30
D: NA
size: NA
J: TRBJ1-6
CDR3: CAWSADSYNSPLHF
DNA: TGTGCCTGGAGCGCTGACAGCTATAATTCACCCCTCCACTTT

V: TRBV7-9
D: TRBD1
size: NA
J: TRBJ1-1
CDR3: CASRQGADTEAFF
DNA: TGTGCCAGCAGGCAGGGGGCAGATACTGAAGCTTTCTTT

V: TRBV19
D: TRBD2
size: NA
J: TRBJ2-1
CDR3: CASTQGGYDYNEQFF
DNA: TGTGCCAGTACCCAGGGAGGGTATGACTACAATGAGCAGTTCTTC

V: TRBV5-1
D: NA
size: few
J: TRBJ1-4
CDR3: CASSLGASDEKLFF
DNA: TGCGCCAGCAGCTTGGGGGCTAGCGATGAAAAACTGTTTTTT

V: TRBV2
D: NA
size: NA
J: TRBJ1-6
CDR3: CASRGGSPLHF
DNA: TGTGCCAGCAGGGGGGGTTCACCCCTCCACTTT

V: TRBV27
D: TRBD1
size: NA
J: TRBJ2-5
CDR3: CASSTRQGRETQYF
DNA: TGTGCCAGCAGTACCAGACAGGGAAGAGAGACCCAGTACTTC

V: TRBV27
D: NA
size: NA
J: TRBJ2-7
CDR3: CASSLRGSFYEQYF
DNA: TGTGCCAGCAGTTTAAGGGGCAGCTTCTACGAGCAGTACTTC

V: TRBV21-1
D: NA
size: NA
J: TRBJ1-5
CDR3: CASSKRTVPQHF
DNA: TGTGCCAGCAGCAAAAGGACAGTGCCCCAGCATTTT

V: TRBV5-1
D: NA
size: NA
J: TRBJ2-5
CDR3: CASSLEDTGETQYF
DNA: TGCGCCAGCAGCTTGGAGGACACTGGGGAGACCCAGTACTTC

V: TRBV9
D: TRBD2
size: once
J: TRBJ2-2
CDR3: CASSVASGGARGTGELFF
DNA: TGTGCCAGCAGCGTTGCTAGCGGGGGGGCCCGAGGCACCGGGGAGCTGTTTTTT

V: TRBV7-3
D: TRBD1
size: NA
J: TRBJ2-3
CDR3: CASSPGTATDTQYF
DNA: TGTGCCAGCAGCCCCGGGACAGCCACAGATACGCAGTATTTT

V: TRBV5-6
D: TRBD2
size: NA
J: TRBJ2-7
CDR3: CASSFATSGASSYEQYF
DNA: TGTGCCAGCAGCTTCGCGACTAGCGGTGCGAGCTCCTACGAGCAGTACTTC

V: TRBV5-5
D: NA
size: NA
J: TRBJ2-7
CDR3: CASSFSGHSYEQYF
DNA: TGTGCCAGCAGCTTTTCAGGGCACTCCTACGAGCAGTACTTC

V: TRBV13
D: TRBD1
size: NA
J: TRBJ1-2
CDR3: CASSQPPGQGAGGYTF
DNA: TGTGCCAGCAGCCAACCACCGGGACAGGGGGCGGGTGGCTACACCTTC

V: TRBV27
D: TRBD1
size: once
J: TRBJ2-3
CDR3: CASSLSGTGPSTDTQYF
DNA: TGTGCCAGCAGTTTATCAGGGACAGGCCCTTCCACAGATACGCAGTATTTT

V: TRBV7-7
D: NA
size: medium-sized
J: TRBJ2-7
CDR3: CASSPSGVGSLEQYF
DNA: TGTGCTAGCAGCCCCTCGGGGGTCGGCTCCTTGGAGCAGTACTTC

V: TRBV6-6
D: NA
size: NA
J: TRBJ1-1
CDR3: CASSRLQGSTEAFF
DNA: TGTGCCAGCAGCCGGCTACAGGGTAGCACTGAAGCTTTCTTT

V: TRBV25-1
D: TRBD1
size: NA
J: TRBJ1-4
CDR3: CASSLQGGKLFF
DNA: TGTGCCAGCAGTTTACAGGGGGGAAAACTGTTTTTT

V: TRBV10-3
D: TRBD1
size: NA
J: TRBJ1-6
CDR3: CAISSQGARDSPLHF
DNA: TGTGCCATCAGTTCACAGGGGGCCCGGGATTCACCCCTCCACTTT

V: TRBV5-8
D: NA
size: NA
J: TRBJ1-5
CDR3: CASSPGQPNQPQHF
DNA: TGTGCCAGCAGCCCGGGACAACCCAATCAGCCCCAGCATTTT

V: TRBV29-1
D: NA
size: NA
J: TRBJ2-1
CDR3: CSVKSLGLGNEQFF
DNA: TGCAGCGTGAAAAGTCTAGGTTTGGGCAATGAGCAGTTCTTC

V: TRBV6-5
D: NA
size: NA
J: TRBJ2-7
CDR3: CASRGTGSSRYEQYF
DNA: TGTGCCAGCAGGGGGACTGGTTCGTCTAGGTACGAGCAGTACTTC

V: TRBV29-1
D: TRBD1
size: few
J: TRBJ1-1
CDR3: CSVSTGAYTEAFF
DNA: TGCAGCGTGTCAACAGGGGCGTACACTGAAGCTTTCTTT

V: TRBV7-3
D: NA
size: NA
J: TRBJ2-2
CDR3: CASSLVVWGGGTGELFF
DNA: TGTGCCAGCAGCTTAGTAGTTTGGGGAGGGGGCACCGGGGAGCTGTTTTTT

V: TRBV11-2
D: NA
size: NA
J: TRBJ2-5
CDR3: CASSLERGGTQYF
DNA: TGTGCCAGCAGCTTAGAACGGGGTGGGACCCAGTACTTC

V: TRBV6-1
D: TRBD2
size: NA
J: TRBJ2-1
CDR3: CASSDLAGWFSEQFF
DNA: TGTGCCAGCAGTGATCTAGCGGGATGGTTTTCGGAGCAGTTCTTC

V: TRBV19
D: TRBD1
size: NA
J: TRBJ1-3
CDR3: CATTGQSSGNTIYF
DNA: TGTGCCACCACGGGACAGAGTTCTGGAAACACCATATATTTT

V: TRBV6-5
D: TRBD1
size: NA
J: TRBJ2-1
CDR3: CASTNIGQGEQFF
DNA: TGTGCCAGCACAAACATCGGACAGGGTGAGCAGTTCTTC

V: TRBV4-1
D: NA
size: NA
J: TRBJ1-5
CDR3: CASSHPIVGRNQPQHF
DNA: TGCGCCAGCAGCCATCCAATCGTGGGGAGAAATCAGCCCCAGCATTTT

V: TRBV19
D: TRBD2
size: few
J: TRBJ2-1
CDR3: CASSMTSGTYNEQFF
DNA: TGTGCCAGTAGCATGACTAGCGGAACTTACAATGAGCAGTTCTTC

V: TRBV5-1
D: NA
size: NA
J: TRBJ1-1
CDR3: CASSPTGTEAFF
DNA: TGCGCCAGCAGCCCTACCGGCACTGAAGCTTTCTTT

V: TRBV6-5
D: TRBD2
size: NA
J: TRBJ2-1
CDR3: CASIGMAGAHNEQFF
DNA: TGTGCCAGCATAGGAATGGCGGGAGCGCACAATGAGCAGTTCTTC

V: TRBV7-2
D: NA
size: NA
J: TRBJ2-1
CDR3: CASSLGAGANYNEQFF
DNA: TGTGCCAGCAGCTTAGGGGCAGGGGCCAACTACAATGAGCAGTTCTTC

V: TRBV6-1
D: NA
size: few
J: TRBJ1-1
CDR3: CASSDRVAEAFF
DNA: TGTGCCAGCAGTGACAGGGTAGCTGAAGCTTTCTTT

V: TRBV18
D: TRBD1
size: NA
J: TRBJ1-3
CDR3: CASSPQGAGNTIYF
DNA: TGTGCCAGCTCACCGCAGGGGGCTGGAAACACCATATATTTT

V: TRBV5-1
D: NA
size: NA
J: TRBJ2-1
CDR3: CASSLPIRTESSYNEQFF
DNA: TGCGCCAGCAGCTTGCCCATACGGACAGAGAGCTCCTACAATGAGCAGTTCTTC

V: TRBV29-1
D: NA
size: NA
J: TRBJ2-5
CDR3: CSVEDRGRTLGTGETQYF
DNA: TGCAGCGTTGAAGATCGCGGCAGAACCCTAGGAACGGGAGAGACCCAGTACTTC

V: TRBV5-5
D: NA
size: NA
J: TRBJ1-3
CDR3: CASSLTGNTIYF
DNA: TGTGCCAGCAGCTTAACCGGGAACACCATATATTTT

V: TRBV5-6
D: TRBD1
size: NA
J: TRBJ1-6
CDR3: CASSGGTGNSPLHF
DNA: TGTGCCAGCAGCGGGGGGACAGGGAATTCACCCCTCCACTTT

V: TRBV2
D: TRBD2
size: NA
J: TRBJ2-7
CDR3: CASRKTSGGYEQYF
DNA: TGTGCCAGCAGGAAGACTAGCGGGGGCTACGAGCAGTACTTC

V: TRBV5-1
D: NA
size: NA
J: TRBJ1-6
CDR3: CASSLAGQNYSPLHF
DNA: TGCGCCAGCAGCTTGGCCGGACAGAACTATTCACCCCTCCACTTT

V: TRBV5-8
D: NA
size: NA
J: TRBJ1-4
CDR3: CASSSRLTNEKLFF
DNA: TGTGCCAGCAGCTCTAGGTTAACTAATGAAAAACTGTTTTTT

V: TRBV7-9
D: NA
size: NA
J: TRBJ2-3
CDR3: CVFARGSPGIRDTQYF
DNA: TGTGTCTTCGCCCGGGGGAGCCCGGGAATTAGAGATACGCAGTATTTT

V: TRBV6-4
D: NA
size: NA
J: TRBJ1-3
CDR3: CASSDRGWEAGNTIYF
DNA: TGTGCCAGCAGTGACAGGGGCTGGGAGGCTGGAAACACCATATATTTT

V: TRBV30
D: NA
size: NA
J: TRBJ2-2
CDR3: CAWSRLGYTGELFF
DNA: TGTGCCTGGAGTAGACTAGGTTACACCGGGGAGCTGTTTTTT

V: TRBV28
D: NA
size: NA
J: TRBJ1-1
CDR3: CASSPDSNTEAFF
DNA: TGTGCCAGCAGCCCTGACTCGAACACTGAAGCTTTCTTT

V: TRBV18
D: TRBD2
size: NA
J: TRBJ2-1
CDR3: CASSPSGGYGAEQFF
DNA: TGTGCCAGCTCACCGTCGGGGGGGTATGGAGCTGAGCAGTTCTTC